This T cell receptor (beta chain) was identified in a study of blood T cell repertoires in COVID-19. This clone was detected ten times or more. In the original processing: Using reference gene primer amplification, nucleated cell counts were estimated. Clones were sequenced by immunoSEQ multiplex PCR, and TCRdb holds only the in-frame ones, with some missing. D and trimming were read from the DNA, whereas the V and J calls and clone size are those reported in that table. This table holds approximately 220,000 clones, around 81% found once. Losses at the gene ends were 0 bases for V and 3 bases for J; bases not matched to a gene: 7. The CDR3 consists of 17 residues. The germline V gene has CDR1 SGHKS and CDR2 YYEKEE (reference sequence).

This chain uses TRBV5-5 with TRBJ1-5; TRBD1 matches 9 bases. The receptor was isolated from a woman aged 60-70 years with acute or convalescent COVID-19. Input material: peripheral blood. As DNA, the CDR3 is TGTGCCAGCAGCTTGGGGGCTAGGACAGGGGTCAATCAGCCCCAGCATTTT. Translating gives CASSLGARTGVNQPQHF. The full variable domain, completed using reference TRBV5-5 and TRBJ1-5, is DAGVTQSPTHLIKTRGQQVTLRCSPISGHKSVSWYQQVLGQGPQFIFQYYEKEERGRGNFPDRFSARQFPNYSSELNVNALLLGDSALYLCASSLGARTGVNQPQHFGDGTRLSIL.